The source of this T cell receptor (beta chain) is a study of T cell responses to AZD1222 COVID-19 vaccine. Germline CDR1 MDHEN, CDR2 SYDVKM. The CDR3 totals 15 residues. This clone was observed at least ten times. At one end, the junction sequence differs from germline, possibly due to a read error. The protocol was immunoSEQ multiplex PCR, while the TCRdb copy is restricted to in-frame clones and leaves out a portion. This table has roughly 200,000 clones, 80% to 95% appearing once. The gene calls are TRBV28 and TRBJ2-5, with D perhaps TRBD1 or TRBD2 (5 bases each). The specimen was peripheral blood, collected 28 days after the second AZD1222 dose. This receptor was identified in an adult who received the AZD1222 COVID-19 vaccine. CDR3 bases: TGTGCCAGCAGTCTGGCCAGGTTGGGGGAAGACACCCAGTACTTC. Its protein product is CASSLARLGEDTQYF.